Listed below are T cell receptor beta chains from one sample, sequenced in a study of shared clonotypes between healthy human individuals. TCRdb's table, derived via immunoSEQ multiplex PCR, lists solely in-frame clones and lacks some. The data show about 2.3 million clones, over 85% seen once. The sequencing sample was made of naive CD4+ T cells from PBMCs. The receptors were sampled from a man younger than 35 in good health. Some clones in this sample may be carry-over from other donors' samples. Both conserved end residues are part of each CDR3. The D gene is left open where the match is weak.

CASRRGEQYF	TRBJ2-7	TRBD2	TRBV2
CASSIGWANQPQHF	TRBJ1-5	-	TRBV19
CAWSGQGGGYTF	TRBJ1-2	TRBD1	TRBV30
CASSSGGRLGVEQFF	TRBJ2-1	TRBD2	TRBV6-1
CASSLVVGDRAGNTIYF	TRBJ1-3	TRBD1	TRBV7-9
CSAEGRGLSYNEQFF	TRBJ2-1	-	TRBV29-1
CASTIRGNQPQHF	TRBJ1-5	-	TRBV21-1
CASSSIAGHHNYGYTF	TRBJ1-2	-	TRBV28
CASSQGKPGEQYF	TRBJ2-7	-	TRBV28
CASSQEEGIWVAGANVLTF	TRBJ2-6	-	TRBV4-2
CASSLINRTATSYEQYF	TRBJ2-7	-	TRBV4-1
CASSITRVRLGYTF	TRBJ1-2	-	TRBV19
CASSEFRPAYGNTIYF	TRBJ1-3	-	TRBV25-1
CASSLGGIPAGDTEAFF	TRBJ1-1	-	TRBV5-4
CASSLAEKQYF	TRBJ2-7	-	TRBV5-4
CATLRTGAGINEQFF	TRBJ2-1	TRBD1	TRBV19
CASSFSGGLAGVLSTDTQYF	TRBJ2-3	TRBD2	TRBV27
CASSIQGARGNTIYF	TRBJ1-3	TRBD1	TRBV19
CASSPTGRGFAEAFF	TRBJ1-1	-	TRBV9
CASRDTGGVGYTF	TRBJ1-2	TRBD1	TRBV25-1
CASSLEAGGSYEQYF	TRBJ2-7	-	TRBV11-2
CASSLTGNEQFF	TRBJ2-1	-	TRBV7-3
CASSLTGSNEQFF	TRBJ2-1	-	TRBV7-3
CASSTTGVGNTIYF	TRBJ1-3	TRBD1	TRBV5-1
CAISESWGQDYGYTF	TRBJ1-2	-	TRBV10-3
CASSPRGSTEGEQFF	TRBJ2-1	-	TRBV4-2
CASSRQGNTGELFF	TRBJ2-2	-	TRBV6-5
CASSYSSGNSGNTIYF	TRBJ1-3	-	TRBV11-2
CASRKGGMKETQYF	TRBJ2-5	-	TRBV13
CASSLFGAGRIGNTEAFF	TRBJ1-1	-	TRBV27
CASSINRGGETAGELFF	TRBJ2-2	-	TRBV18